The 21 T cell receptor beta chains below come from one sample, sequenced in a study of vaccination and CD4 T cells after COVID-19. The treatment was: roughly ten-day PBMC culture with coronavirus spike peptide pools or control peptides (ViraFEST assay). Cultured CD4+ T cell DNA underwent sequencing with the Oncomine TCR Beta short-read assay. TCRdb re-analysed the PCR reads in MiXCR, keeping a single row per CDR3 protein. Of over 15,000 distinct CDR3 sequences in the sample, around half were seen once. Which antigens these TCRs recognize remains unknown. The starting material was CD4+ T cells from blood, cultured in vitro, obtained before SARS-CoV-2 vaccination. These receptors came from a human donor who had recovered from COVID-19.

This clonotype was counted between two and nine times. This chain uses TRBV20-1 with TRBJ2-2, with 9 bases that match TRBD2. From germline, CDR1 is DFQATT and CDR2 SNEGSKA (reference sequence). The CDR3 extends over 15 amino acids. Trimming at V came to 2 bases and at J to 5 bases, leaving 6 bases not matched to a gene. The CDR3 nucleotides are TGCAGTGCTAGAAAGGCGGGGGGGGTAACCGGGGAGCTGTTTTTT. Translated, it gives CSARKAGGVTGELFF.

The chain has TRBV6-2 or TRBV6-3 and TRBJ2-7; TRBD2 agrees at 10 bases. The CDR3 sequence is 15 residues long. Per germline, CDR1 MNHEY and CDR2 SVGEGT. V trimming: 6 bases; J trimming: 6 bases; junction bases outside the gene matches: 11. CDR3 sequence reads: CASSPRRVAGGEQYF. The DNA of the CDR3 is TGTGCCAGCAGCCCTAGAAGGGTAGCGGGAGGCGAGCAGTACTTC.

The rearrangement uses TRBV5-6 and TRBJ1-6; D not certain. The CDR3 has 15 residues. The germline V and J ends were trimmed by 4 bases and 10 bases, with 18 bases remaining between them. Germline V gene lookup returns CDR1 SGHDT and CDR2 YYEEEE. CDR3 protein: CASSHRRVVGSPLHF. CDR3 DNA sequence: TGTGCCAGCAGCCACCGGCGGGTTGTTGGGTCACCCCTCCACTTT.

The rearrangement joins TRBV6-1 to TRBJ1-1, with 8 bases fitting TRBD1. J was trimmed by 1 base and V by 2 bases; bases with no gene match: 6. CDR3 length: 16 amino acids. Germline CDR1 is MNHNS and CDR2 is SASEGT. The DNA of the CDR3 is TGTGCCAGCAGTGAAATCAGGGGGCGGAAGAACACTGAAGCTTTCTTT. This codes for CASSEIRGRKNTEAFF.

The V gene is TRBV29-1, the J gene TRBJ1-1, with D possibly matching TRBD1 (6 bases). The CDR3 covers 12 residues. The ends were cut back, 8 bases at V and 3 bases at J, with 13 bases in the middle. Germline loops: CDR1 SQVTM, CDR2 ANQGSEA. The CDR3 coding sequence is TGCAGCTCTGGCAGGGGAGACACTGAAGCTTTCTTT. Its protein is CSSGRGDTEAFF.

V usage is TRBV11-2 and J usage is TRBJ2-5; D ambiguous. V lost 1 base, J lost 3 bases, and 3 bases lay in between. The CDR3 length is 12 residues. Looked up from germline, CDR1 is SGHAT and CDR2 is FQNNGV. DNA of the CDR3: TGTGCCAGCAGCTTAGTAGAAGAGACCCAGTACTTC. Translation gives CASSLVEETQYF.

The V and J genes are TRBV10-3 and TRBJ2-7, with 12 bases matching TRBD2. The CDR3 sequence is 16 residues long. CDR1 ENHRY and CDR2 SYGVKD come from the germline V gene. After removal of 3 bases from V and 0 bases from J, the junction contained 3 bases not matched to a gene. Here the CDR3 reads CAISDSSGRASYEQYF. Here the CDR3 DNA reads TGTGCCATCAGTGACTCTAGCGGGAGGGCCTCCTACGAGCAGTACTTC.

The gene calls are TRBV19 and TRBJ2-7; 7 bases map to TRBD2. The J segment lost 0 bases and the V segment lost 3 bases, leaving 2 bases of the junction unmatched. The V gene's germline CDR1 is LNHDA and CDR2 SQIVND (reference sequence). The CDR3 is made up of 14 amino acids. In DNA, the CDR3 is TGTGCCAGTAGTATCCGGGAGGACTCCTACGAGCAGTACTTC. Protein: CASSIREDSYEQYF.

The genes are TRBV20-1 and TRBJ1-6; D unresolved. V shed 5 bases and J shed 7 bases, with 15 bases lying between them. Per germline, CDR1 DFQATT and CDR2 SNEGSKA (reference sequence). CDR3 size: 14 residues. The CDR3 reads CSAGQETLNSPLHF. For the CDR3, the DNA is TGCAGTGCTGGTCAGGAAACTTTGAATTCACCCCTCCACTTT.

This sequence joins TRBV19 and TRBJ1-5, with 8 bases aligning to TRBD1. Trimming cost V 5 bases and J 2 bases; bases outside gene matches: 8. Germline V gene data show CDR1 as LNHDA and CDR2 as SQIVND (reference sequence). This CDR3 has 16 residues. The DNA for the CDR3 is TGTGCCAGTAGTGAACGACAGGGGATGGGCAATCAGCCCCAGCATTTT. Translation gives CASSERQGMGNQPQHF.

Only a few counts were recorded for this clonotype. The chain recombines TRBV7-2 with TRBJ2-7; 12 bases map to TRBD2. The J segment lost 0 bases and the V segment lost 3 bases, leaving 3 bases of the junction unmatched. The germline V gene has CDR1 SGHTA and CDR2 FQGNSA. CDR3 length: 16 amino acids. This CDR3 is CASSLTSGSFSYEQYF. CDR3 DNA sequence: TGTGCCAGCAGCTTGACTAGCGGGAGTTTCTCCTACGAGCAGTACTTC.

This rearrangement joins TRBV7-2 to TRBJ1-2; D is possibly TRBD1 (6 bases). CDR1 and CDR2 from the germline V gene are SGHTA and FQGNSA. V dropped 5 bases and J dropped 2 bases, with 15 bases sitting between them. The CDR3 has 15 residues. As DNA, the CDR3 is TGTGCCAGCAGCCCAGAGACAGGACCCAACTATGGCTACACCTTC. Translated: CASSPETGPNYGYTF.

The V gene is TRBV25-1, the J gene TRBJ1-1; possibly TRBD1 for D (5 bases). V was clipped by 6 bases and J by 9 bases, with 14 bases between them. The CDR3 runs to 12 residues. Germline V gene data show CDR1 as MGHDK and CDR2 as SYGVNS. The CDR3 nucleotides are TGTGCCAGCAGCGGAACAGGAGGAAAAGCTTTCTTT. It codes for CASSGTGGKAFF.

The chain links TRBV7-2 to TRBJ1-1, with D tentatively TRBD1 (6 bases). There are 18 residues in the CDR3. Germline V gene data show CDR1 as SGHTA and CDR2 as FQGNSA. V lost 1 base to trimming and J lost 1 base, with 19 bases between them. The CDR3 region is CASSLVVTWKGQNTEAFF. Written as DNA, the CDR3 is TGTGCCAGCAGCTTAGTTGTCACCTGGAAGGGACAGAACACTGAAGCTTTCTTT.

The CDR3 loop reads CASSPSGAGPTDEQFF. DNA for the CDR3: TGTGCCAGCAGTCCCAGCGGGGCGGGGCCCACCGATGAGCAGTTCTTC. The chain combines TRBV6-1 with TRBJ2-1; 7 positions match TRBD2. Germline CDR1 and CDR2: MNHNS and SASEGT. Losses at the gene ends were 5 bases for V and 8 bases for J; bases not matched to a gene: 15. CDR3 size: 16 residues.

This sequence joins TRBV20-1 and TRBJ1-1; TRBD1 aligns across 7 bases. The CDR3 covers 15 residues. The germline CDR1 and CDR2 sequences are DFQATT and SNEGSKA (reference sequence). V was pared by 2 bases and J by 5 bases, with 11 bases of the junction left unmatched. CDR3 coding DNA: TGCAGTGCTAGACAGGGGGGAGGGGAGAGTACTGAAGCTTTCTTT. Residues: CSARQGGGESTEAFF.

The chain carries TRBV24-1 and TRBJ2-2; TRBD1 matches 7 bases. CDR1 is KGHDR and CDR2 is SFDVKD in the germline V gene. CDR3 length: 15 residues. The V and J ends lost 4 bases and 4 bases, in that order; junction bases with no gene match: 5. For the CDR3, the DNA is TGTGCCACCAGTGACCCGACAGGGACCACCGGGGAGCTGTTTTTT. This sequence encodes CATSDPTGTTGELFF.

This clonotype was counted between two and nine times. The chain is built from TRBV6-5 and TRBJ2-3, with D perhaps TRBD2 (7 bases). The V end was cut by 0 bases, the J end by 4 bases, with 11 bases between. Germline V gene data show CDR1 as MNHEY and CDR2 as SVGAGI. The CDR3 has 15 residues. DNA of the CDR3: TGTGCCAGCAGTTACTCTAGGGGGGGGCCAGATACGCAGTATTTT. Residues: CASSYSRGGPDTQYF.

The genes are TRBV19 and TRBJ2-7; D possibly corresponds to TRBD1 (6 bases). Germline-derived CDR1 and CDR2 are LNHDA and SQIVND (reference sequence). This CDR3 has 14 amino acids. V was shortened by 5 bases and J by 0 bases, with 11 bases between the two germline ends. The CDR3 here is CASSGRQDSYEQYF. DNA of the CDR3: TGTGCCAGTAGTGGGAGACAGGACTCCTACGAGCAGTACTTC.

This rearrangement joins TRBV12-3 or TRBV12-4 to TRBJ2-7, with D possibly being TRBD1 (5 bases). The CDR3 loop spans 14 amino acids. With 3 bases removed from V and 4 bases from J, the gap between germline ends came to 13 bases. The CDR3 protein is CASSFGQGGYEQYF. In DNA, the CDR3 is TGTGCCAGCAGTTTTGGGCAGGGTGGGTACGAGCAGTACTTC.

This chain connects TRBV7-2 to TRBJ2-5; the D is unclear. V was clipped by 4 bases and J by 6 bases, with 15 bases between them. In germline, CDR1 is SGHTA, CDR2 FQGNSA. The CDR3 extends over 14 amino acids. The CDR3 DNA reads TGTGCCAGCAGCTCTCAGACCGGGCGGAAGACCCAGTACTTC. Residues: CASSSQTGRKTQYF.